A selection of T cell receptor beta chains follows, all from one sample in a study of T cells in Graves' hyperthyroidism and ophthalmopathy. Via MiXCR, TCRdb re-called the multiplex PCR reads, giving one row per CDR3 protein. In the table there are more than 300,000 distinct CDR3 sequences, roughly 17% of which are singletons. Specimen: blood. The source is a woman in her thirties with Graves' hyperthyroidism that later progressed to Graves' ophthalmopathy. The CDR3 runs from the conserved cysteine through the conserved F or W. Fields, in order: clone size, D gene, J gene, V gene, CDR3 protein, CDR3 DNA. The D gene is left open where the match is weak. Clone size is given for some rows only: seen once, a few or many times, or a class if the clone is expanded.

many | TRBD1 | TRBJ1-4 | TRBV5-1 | CASSRTGGPLEKLFF | TGCGCCAGCAGCCGGACAGGGGGCCCATTGGAAAAACTGTTTTTT
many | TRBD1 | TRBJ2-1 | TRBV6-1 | CASTPPGQGDYNEQFF | TGTGCCAGCACTCCACCCGGGCAGGGGGACTACAATGAGCAGTTCTTC
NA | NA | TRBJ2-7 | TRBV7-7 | CASSLAQGDEQYF | TGTGCTAGCAGCTTAGCCCAGGGAGACGAGCAGTACTTC
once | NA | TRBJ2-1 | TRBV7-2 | CASSQPTGTLHNGEQFF | TGCGCCAGCAGCCAACCAACCGGGACCCTCCACAATGGTGAGCAGTTCTTC
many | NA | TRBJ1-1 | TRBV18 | CASSSYRDTEAFF | TGTGCCAGCTCATCCTACAGGGACACTGAAGCTTTCTTT
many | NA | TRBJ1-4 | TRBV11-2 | CASSLGSGGSEKLFF | TGTGCCAGCAGCTTAGGTTCGGGGGGCAGTGAAAAACTGTTTTTT
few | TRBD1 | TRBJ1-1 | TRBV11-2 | CASSHGTVNTEAFF | TGTGCCAGCAGCCATGGGACAGTAAACACTGAAGCTTTCTTT
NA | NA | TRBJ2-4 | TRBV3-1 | CASSERDSQYF | TGTGCCAGCAGCGAACGGGATTCTCAGTACTTC
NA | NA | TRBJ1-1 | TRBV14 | CASSLAGGDSTEAFF | TGTGCCAGCAGCCTAGCAGGAGGGGATAGCACTGAAGCTTTCTTT
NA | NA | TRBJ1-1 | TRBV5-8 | CASSSVFMGLGRTEAFF | TGTGCCAGCAGCTCGGTTTTTATGGGGTTGGGTCGCACTGAAGCTTTCTTT
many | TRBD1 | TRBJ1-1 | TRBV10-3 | CAISEPPTGSNTEAFF | TGTGCCATCAGTGAGCCCCCGACAGGGTCGAACACTGAAGCTTTCTTT